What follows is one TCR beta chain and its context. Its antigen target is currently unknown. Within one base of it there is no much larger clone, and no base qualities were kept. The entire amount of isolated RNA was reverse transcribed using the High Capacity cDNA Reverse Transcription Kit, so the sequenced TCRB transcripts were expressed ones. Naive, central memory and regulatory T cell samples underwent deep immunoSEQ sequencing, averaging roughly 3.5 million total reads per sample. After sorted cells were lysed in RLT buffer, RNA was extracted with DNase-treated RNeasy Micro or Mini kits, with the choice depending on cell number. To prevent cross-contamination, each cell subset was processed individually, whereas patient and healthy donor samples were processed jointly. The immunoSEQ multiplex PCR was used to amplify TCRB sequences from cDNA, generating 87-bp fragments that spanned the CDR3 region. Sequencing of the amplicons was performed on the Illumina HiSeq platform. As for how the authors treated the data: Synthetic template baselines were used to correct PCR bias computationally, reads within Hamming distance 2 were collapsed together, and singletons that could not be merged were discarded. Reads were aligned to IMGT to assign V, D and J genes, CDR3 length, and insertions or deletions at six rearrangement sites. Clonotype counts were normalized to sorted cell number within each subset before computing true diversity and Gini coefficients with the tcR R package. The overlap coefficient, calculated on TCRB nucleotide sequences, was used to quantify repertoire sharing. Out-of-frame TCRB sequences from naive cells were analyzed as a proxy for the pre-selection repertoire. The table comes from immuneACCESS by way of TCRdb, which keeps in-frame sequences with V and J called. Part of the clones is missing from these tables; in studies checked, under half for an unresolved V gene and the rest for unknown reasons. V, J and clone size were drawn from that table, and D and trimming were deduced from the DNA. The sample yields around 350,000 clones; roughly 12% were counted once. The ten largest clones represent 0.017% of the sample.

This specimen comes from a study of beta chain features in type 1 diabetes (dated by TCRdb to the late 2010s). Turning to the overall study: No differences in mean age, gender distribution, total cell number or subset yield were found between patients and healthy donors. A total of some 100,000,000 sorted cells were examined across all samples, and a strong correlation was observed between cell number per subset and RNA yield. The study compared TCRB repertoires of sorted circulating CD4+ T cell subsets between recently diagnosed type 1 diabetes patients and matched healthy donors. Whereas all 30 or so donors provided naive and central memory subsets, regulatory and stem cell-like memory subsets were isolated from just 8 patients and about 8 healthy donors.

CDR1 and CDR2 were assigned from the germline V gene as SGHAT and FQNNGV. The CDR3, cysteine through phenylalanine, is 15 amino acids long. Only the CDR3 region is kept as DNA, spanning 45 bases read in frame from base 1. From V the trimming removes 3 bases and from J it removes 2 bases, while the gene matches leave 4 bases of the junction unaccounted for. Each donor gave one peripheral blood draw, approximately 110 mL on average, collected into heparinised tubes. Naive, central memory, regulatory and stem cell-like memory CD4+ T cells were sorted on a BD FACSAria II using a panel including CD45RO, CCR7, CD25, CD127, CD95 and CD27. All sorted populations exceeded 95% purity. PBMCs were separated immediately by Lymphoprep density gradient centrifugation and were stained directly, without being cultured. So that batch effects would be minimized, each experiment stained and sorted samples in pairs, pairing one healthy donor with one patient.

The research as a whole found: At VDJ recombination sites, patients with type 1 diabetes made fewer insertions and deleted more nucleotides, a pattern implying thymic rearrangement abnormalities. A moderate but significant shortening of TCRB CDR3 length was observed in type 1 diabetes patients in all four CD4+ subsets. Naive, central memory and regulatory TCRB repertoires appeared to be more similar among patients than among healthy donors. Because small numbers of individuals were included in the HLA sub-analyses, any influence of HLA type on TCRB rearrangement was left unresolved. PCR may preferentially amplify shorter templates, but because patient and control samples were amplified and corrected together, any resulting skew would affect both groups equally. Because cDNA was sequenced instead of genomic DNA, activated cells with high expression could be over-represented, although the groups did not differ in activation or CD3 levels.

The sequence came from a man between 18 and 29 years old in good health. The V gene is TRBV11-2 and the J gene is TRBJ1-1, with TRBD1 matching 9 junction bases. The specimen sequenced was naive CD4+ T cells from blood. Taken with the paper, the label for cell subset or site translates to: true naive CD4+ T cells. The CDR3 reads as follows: CASSFAQGANTEAFF. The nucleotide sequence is TGTGCCAGCAGCTTCGCACAGGGGGCCAACACTGAAGCTTTCTTT.